This T cell receptor (beta chain) was observed in a study of blood T cell repertoires in COVID-19. Some clones are missing from TCRdb's copy, which holds only in-frame ones; the method was immunoSEQ multiplex PCR. The sample carries 75,000 to 95,000 clones, about 85% recorded once. CDR1 and CDR2 (germline): MNHEY, SVGAGI. CDR3 length equals 12 residues. Losses at the gene ends were 6 bases for V and 8 bases for J; bases not matched to a gene: 2. The V gene is TRBV6-5, the J gene TRBJ1-2; TRBD1 aligns across 11 bases. Source material: peripheral blood. The clonotype was recovered from an elderly man with active or convalescent COVID-19. The CDR3 is CASRDRGLGYTF. In DNA, the CDR3 is TGTGCCAGCAGGGACAGGGGGCTCGGCTACACCTTC.